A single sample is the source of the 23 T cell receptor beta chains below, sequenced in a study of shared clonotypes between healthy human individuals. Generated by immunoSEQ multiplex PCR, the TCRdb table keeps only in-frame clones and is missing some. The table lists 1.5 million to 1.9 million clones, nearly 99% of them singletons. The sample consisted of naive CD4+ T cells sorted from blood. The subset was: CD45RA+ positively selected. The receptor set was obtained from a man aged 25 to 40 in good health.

The CDR3 DNA reads as TGTGCCACCAGCAGGCCCAGGGAGTACAATGAGCAGTTCTTC. Translating it yields CATSRPREYNEQFF. The chain couples TRBV15 to TRBJ2-1, with D possibly being TRBD1 or TRBD2 (5 bases each). The CDR3 totals 14 residues. The V end lost 3 bases, the J end lost 4 bases, and 10 bases lay between the germline ends. Germline CDR1 reads LNHNV; CDR2 reads YYDKDF (reference sequence).

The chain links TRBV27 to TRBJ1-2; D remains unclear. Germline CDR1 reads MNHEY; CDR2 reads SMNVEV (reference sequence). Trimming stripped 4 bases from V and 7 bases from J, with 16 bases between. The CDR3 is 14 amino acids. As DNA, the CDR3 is TGTGCCAGCAGTTCTAAACATCGGGAAGGTGGCTACACCTTC. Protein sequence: CASSSKHREGGYTF.

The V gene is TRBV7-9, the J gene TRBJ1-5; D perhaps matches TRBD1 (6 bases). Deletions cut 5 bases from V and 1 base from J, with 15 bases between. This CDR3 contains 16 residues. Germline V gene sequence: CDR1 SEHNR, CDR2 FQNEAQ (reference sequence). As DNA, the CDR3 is TGTGCCAGCAGCCCCACTGGGGGCTCAAGCAATCAGCCCCAGCATTTT. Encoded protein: CASSPTGGSSNQPQHF. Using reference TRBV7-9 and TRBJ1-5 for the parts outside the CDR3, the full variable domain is DTGVSQNPRHKITKRGQNVTFRCDPISEHNRLYWYRQTLGQGPEFLTYFQNEAQLEKSRLLSDRFSAERPKGSFSTLEIQRTEQGDSAMYLCASSPTGGSSNQPQHFGDGTRLSIL.

CDR3: CASSLGRPAYEQYF. DNA of the CDR3: TGCGCCAGCAGCTTGGGGAGGCCCGCCTACGAGCAGTACTTC. The rearrangement links TRBV5-1 to TRBJ2-7, with D tentatively TRBD2 (5 bases). The CDR3 length is 14 residues. In germline, CDR1 is SGHRS, CDR2 YFSETQ. V lost 0 bases to trimming and J lost 2 bases, with 9 bases between them.

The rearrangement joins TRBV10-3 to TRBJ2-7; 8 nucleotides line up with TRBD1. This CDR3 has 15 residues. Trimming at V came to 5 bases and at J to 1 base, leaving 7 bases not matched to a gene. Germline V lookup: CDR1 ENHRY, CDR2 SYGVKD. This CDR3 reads CAISTPRQGSYEQYF. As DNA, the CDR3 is TGTGCCATCAGTACTCCGCGACAGGGGTCCTACGAGCAGTACTTC.

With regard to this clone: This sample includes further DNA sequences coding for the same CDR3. DNA of the CDR3: TGCGCCAGCAGCTTGGGACTAGCGGGAGGAGCCGGGGAGCTGTTTTTT. The encoded protein is CASSLGLAGGAGELFF. The chain joins TRBV5-1 to TRBJ2-2; TRBD2 matches at 13 bases. There are 16 residues in the CDR3. Germline CDR1 and CDR2: SGHRS and YFSETQ. After removal of 0 bases from V and 6 bases from J, the junction contained 2 bases not matched to a gene.

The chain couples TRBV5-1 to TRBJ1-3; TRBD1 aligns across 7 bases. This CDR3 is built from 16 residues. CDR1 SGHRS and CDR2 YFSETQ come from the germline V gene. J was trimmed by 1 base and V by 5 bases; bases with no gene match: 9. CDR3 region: CASSYGTADSGNTIYF. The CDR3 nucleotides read TGCGCCAGCAGTTACGGGACAGCCGATTCTGGAAACACCATATATTTT.

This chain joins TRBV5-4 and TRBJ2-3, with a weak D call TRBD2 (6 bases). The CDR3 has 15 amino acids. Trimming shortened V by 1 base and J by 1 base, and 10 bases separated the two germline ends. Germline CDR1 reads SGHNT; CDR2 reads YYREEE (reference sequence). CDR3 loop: CASSLRTKGTDTQYF. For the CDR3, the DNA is TGTGCCAGCAGCTTGAGGACTAAAGGCACAGATACGCAGTATTTT.

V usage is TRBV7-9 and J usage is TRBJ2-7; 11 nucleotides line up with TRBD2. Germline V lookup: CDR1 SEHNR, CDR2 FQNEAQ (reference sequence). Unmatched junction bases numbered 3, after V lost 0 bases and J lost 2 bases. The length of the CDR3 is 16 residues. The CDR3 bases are TGTGCCAGCAGCTTAGCGGTAGCGGGAGGGCCCTACGAGCAGTACTTC. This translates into CASSLAVAGGPYEQYF.

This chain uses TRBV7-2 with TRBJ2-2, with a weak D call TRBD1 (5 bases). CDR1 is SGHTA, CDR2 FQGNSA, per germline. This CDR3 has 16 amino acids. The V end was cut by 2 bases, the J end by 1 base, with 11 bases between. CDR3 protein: CASSLLGHRNTGELFF. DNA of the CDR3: TGTGCCAGCAGCTTATTAGGACATAGGAACACCGGGGAGCTGTTTTTT. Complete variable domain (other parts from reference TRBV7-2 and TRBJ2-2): GAGVSQSPSNKVTEKGKDVELRCDPISGHTALYWYRQSLGQGLEFLIYFQGNSAPDKSGLPSDRFSAERTGGSVSTLTIQRTQQEDSAVYLCASSLLGHRNTGELFFGEGSRLTVL.

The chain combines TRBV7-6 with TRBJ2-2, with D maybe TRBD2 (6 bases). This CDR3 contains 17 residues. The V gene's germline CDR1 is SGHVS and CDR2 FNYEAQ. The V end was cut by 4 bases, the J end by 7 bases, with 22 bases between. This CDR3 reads CASSSKGLARAGGELFF. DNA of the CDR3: TGTGCCAGCAGCTCAAAGGGGCTAGCGCGAGCAGGCGGGGAGCTGTTTTTT. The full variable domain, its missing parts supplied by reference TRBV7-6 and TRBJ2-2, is GAGVSQSPRYKVTKRGQDVALRCDPISGHVSLYWYRQALGQGPEFLTYFNYEAQQDKSGLPNDRFSAERPEGSISTLTIQRTEQRDSAMYRCASSSKGLARAGGELFFGEGSRLTVL.

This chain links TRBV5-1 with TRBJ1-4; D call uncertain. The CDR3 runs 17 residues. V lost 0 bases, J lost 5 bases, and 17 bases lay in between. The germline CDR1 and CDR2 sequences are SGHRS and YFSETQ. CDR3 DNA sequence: TGCGCCAGCAGCTTGGGGGTTGAAGGCTGGGAGAATGAAAAACTGTTTTTT. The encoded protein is CASSLGVEGWENEKLFF. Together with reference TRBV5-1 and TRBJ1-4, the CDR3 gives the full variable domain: KAGVTQTPRYLIKTRGQQVTLSCSPISGHRSVSWYQQTPGQGLQFLFEYFSETQRNKGNFPGRFSGRQFSNSRSEMNVSTLELGDSALYLCASSLGVEGWENEKLFFGSGTQLSVL.

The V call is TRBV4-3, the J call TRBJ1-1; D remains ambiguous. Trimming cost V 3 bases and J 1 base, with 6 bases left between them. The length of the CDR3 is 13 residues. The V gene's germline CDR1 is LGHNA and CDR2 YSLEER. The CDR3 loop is CASSQYPNTEAFF. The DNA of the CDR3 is TGCGCCAGCAGCCAGTATCCGAACACTGAAGCTTTCTTT.

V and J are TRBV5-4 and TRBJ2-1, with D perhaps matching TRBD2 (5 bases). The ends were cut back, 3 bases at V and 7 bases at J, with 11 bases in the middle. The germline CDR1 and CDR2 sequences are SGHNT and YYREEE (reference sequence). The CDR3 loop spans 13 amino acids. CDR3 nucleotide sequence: TGTGCCAGCAGCTCCCGGGGAGCGAATGAGCAGTTCTTC. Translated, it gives CASSSRGANEQFF.

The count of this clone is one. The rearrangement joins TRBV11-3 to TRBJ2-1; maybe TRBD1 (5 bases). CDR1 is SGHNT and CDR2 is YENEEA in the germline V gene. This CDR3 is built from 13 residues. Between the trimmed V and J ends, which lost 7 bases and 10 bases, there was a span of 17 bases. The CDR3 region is CASKGWGLGEQFF. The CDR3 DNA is TGTGCCAGCAAGGGGTGGGGCTTAGGGGAGCAGTTCTTC.

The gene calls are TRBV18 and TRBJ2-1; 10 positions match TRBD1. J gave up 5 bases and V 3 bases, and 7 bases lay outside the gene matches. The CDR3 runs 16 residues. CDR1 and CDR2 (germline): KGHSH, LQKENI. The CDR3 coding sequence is TGTGCCAGCTCACCCGACAGGGGGCCCCGGGACAATGAGCAGTTCTTC. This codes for CASSPDRGPRDNEQFF. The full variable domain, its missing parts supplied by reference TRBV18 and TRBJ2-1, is NAGVMQNPRHLVRRRGQEARLRCSPMKGHSHVYWYRQLPEEGLKFMVYLQKENIIDESGMPKERFSAEFPKEGPSILRIQQVVRGDSAAYFCASSPDRGPRDNEQFFGPGTRLTVL.

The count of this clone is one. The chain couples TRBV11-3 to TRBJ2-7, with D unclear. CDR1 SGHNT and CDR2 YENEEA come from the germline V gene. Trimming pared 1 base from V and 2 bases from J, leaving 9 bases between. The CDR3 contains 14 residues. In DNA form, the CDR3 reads TGTGCCAGCAGCTTAGGGCACCCTCCCTACGAGCAGTACTTC. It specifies CASSLGHPPYEQYF. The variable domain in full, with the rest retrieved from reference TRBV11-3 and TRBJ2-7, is EAGVVQSPRYKIIEKKQPVAFWCNPISGHNTLYWYLQNLGQGPELLIRYENEEAVDDSQLPKDRFSAERLKGVDSTLKIQPAELGDSAVYLCASSLGHPPYEQYFGPGTRLTVT.

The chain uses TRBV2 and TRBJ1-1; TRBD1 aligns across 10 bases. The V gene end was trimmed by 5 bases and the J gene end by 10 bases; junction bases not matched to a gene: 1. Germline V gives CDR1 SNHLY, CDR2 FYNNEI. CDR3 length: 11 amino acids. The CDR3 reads CASSRQGAAFF. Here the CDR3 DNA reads TGTGCCAGCAGTCGACAGGGGGCAGCTTTCTTT.

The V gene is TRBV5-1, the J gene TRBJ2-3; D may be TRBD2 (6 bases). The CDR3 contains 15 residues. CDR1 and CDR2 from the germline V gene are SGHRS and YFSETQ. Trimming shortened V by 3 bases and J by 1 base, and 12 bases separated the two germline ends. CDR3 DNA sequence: TGCGCCAGCAGCTACAGGAGGGGTGGCACAGATACGCAGTATTTT. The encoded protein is CASSYRRGGTDTQYF.

The CDR3 region has the DNA TGTGCCAGCACTCCGGGGGGGGAATCCTACGAGCAGTACTTC. Translated: CASTPGGESYEQYF. The V gene is TRBV28, the J gene TRBJ2-7, with 8 bases that match TRBD2. The ends lost 7 bases at V and 1 base at J; junction bases unmatched: 6. The germline V gene encodes CDR1 MDHEN and CDR2 SYDVKM. This CDR3 spans 14 amino acids. Full variable domain (missing parts from reference TRBV28 and TRBJ2-7): DVKVTQSSRYLVKRTGEKVFLECVQDMDHENMFWYRQDPGLGLRLIYFSYDVKMKEKGDIPEGYSVSREKKERFSLILESASTNQTSMYLCASTPGGESYEQYFGPGTRLTVT.

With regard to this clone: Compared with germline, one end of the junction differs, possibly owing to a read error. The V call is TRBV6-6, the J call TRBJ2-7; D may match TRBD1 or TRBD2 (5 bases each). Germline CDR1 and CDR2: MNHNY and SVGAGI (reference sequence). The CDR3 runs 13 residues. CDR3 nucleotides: TGTGCCAGCAGTCACTCGGGACCGGACGAGCAGTACTTC. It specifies CASSHSGPDEQYF.

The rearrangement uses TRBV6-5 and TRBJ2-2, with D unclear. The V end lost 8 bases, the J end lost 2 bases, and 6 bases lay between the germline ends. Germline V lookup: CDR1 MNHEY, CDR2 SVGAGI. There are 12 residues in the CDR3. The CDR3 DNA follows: TGTGCCAGCGGCTTAAACACCGGGGAGCTGTTTTTT. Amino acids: CASGLNTGELFF.

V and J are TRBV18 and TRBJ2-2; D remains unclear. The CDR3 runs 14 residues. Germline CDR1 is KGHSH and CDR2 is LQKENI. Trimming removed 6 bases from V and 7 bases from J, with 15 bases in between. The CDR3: CASSLTSVGGELFF. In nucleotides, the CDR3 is TGTGCCAGCTCGCTGACCAGCGTCGGCGGGGAGCTGTTTTTT.